This paragraph covers one T cell receptor (beta chain) sequence. Antigen unknown. This sample is part of a study of identifying expanded T cells in peripheral blood. Whole-study findings and limits: Differentially abundant clones: roughly 1.2 between replicates, roughly 16 at two to three weeks, 19 to 20 at four. Approximately 2-week clone count variance significantly increased as total template count grew.

Clones were sequenced by immunoSEQ multiplex PCR, and TCRdb holds only the in-frame ones, with some missing. The sample includes 58,000 or so clones, approximately 80% of them seen just once. The CDR3 loop spans 17 amino acids. Germline V gives CDR1 LNHDA, CDR2 SQIVND (reference sequence). The V segment lost 5 bases and the J segment 3 bases; nucleotides outside the gene matches: 10. Collection occurred without any documented infections or immune events in donors. The sequencing input was blood. The TCR sequence derives from a person aged 18 to 69 in good health. The J gene is TRBJ2-2, the V gene TRBV19, with 9 bases that match TRBD2. Here the CDR3 reads CASSSGGGASDTGELFF. The CDR3 DNA reads TGTGCCAGTAGTTCCGGCGGGGGGGCCTCGGACACCGGGGAGCTGTTTTTT.